A selection of T cell receptor beta chains follows, all from one sample in a study of technical replicates of blood from several donors. Assay used: immunoSEQ multiplex PCR; TCRdb lists only in-frame clones, some missing. The data hold some 94,000 clones, with less than 95% observed a single time. Sequencing used T cells isolated from PBMCs. These receptors were obtained from a human donor in good health. CDR3s leave out the opening cysteine and the closing phenylalanine or tryptophan.

>TRBJ2-6|TRBV6-5
ASSTGVSGANVLT
>TRBJ2-1|TRBV19
ASSRTPGQGTYNEQF
>TRBJ1-4|TRBV10-3
AISEGTGDGKLF
>TRBJ2-1|TRBV27
ASSQAGGYNEQF
>TRBJ2-7|TRBV6-5
ASSYSSTGVYEQY
>TRBJ2-1|TRBV7-2
ASSSHILETLYNEQF
>TRBJ1-1|TRBV18
ASSLRTGANTEAF
>TRBJ2-2|TRBV5-4
ASSLDFHTGELF
>TRBJ2-7|TRBV5-1
ASSPRIQSGEIYEQY
>TRBJ2-3|TRBV19
ASSMQGANTQY
>TRBJ2-7|TRBV28
ASRSDSYEQY
>TRBJ2-7|TRBV6-6
ASSKPTGYYEQY
>TRBJ2-2|TRBV7-9
ASSPPVFGTGPTGELF
>TRBJ2-2|TRBV14
ASSQVLTGELF
>TRBJ1-2|TRBV19
ASSMGQGYNGYT
>TRBJ2-2|TRBV6-5
ASTLRTGVTGELF
>TRBJ2-4|TRBV6-1
ASSGGTGMLASKNIQY
>TRBJ1-5|TRBV28
ASSSGTGRSYQPQH